The subject of this entry is one T cell receptor beta chain. Its antigen is not identified. The data are from a study of response to subunit inactivated influenza vaccine. Findings of the study overall: The study's authors posited that every seasonal influenza vaccination enlists few new T cells.

A single record per CDR3 protein comes from TCRdb applying MiXCR to the RT-PCR reads. The repertoire holds over 150,000 distinct CDR3 sequences, roughly a tenth seen once, with roughly 33% in the top ten. With 6 bases removed from V and 2 bases from J, the gap between germline ends came to 15 bases. The CDR3 extends over 15 amino acids. Germline CDR1 and CDR2: MNHEY and SVGEGT. The clonotype was recovered from a man between 50 and 69 years old who received an inactivated influenza vaccine. The source was CD8+ T cells sorted from PBMCs, collected less than 25 months after vaccination. The chain has TRBV6-2 or TRBV6-3 and TRBJ2-3; D is ambiguous. CDR3 sequence: CASSDNPLLTDTQYF. CDR3 coding DNA: TGTGCCAGCAGCGACAACCCCCTACTCACAGATACGCAGTATTTT.